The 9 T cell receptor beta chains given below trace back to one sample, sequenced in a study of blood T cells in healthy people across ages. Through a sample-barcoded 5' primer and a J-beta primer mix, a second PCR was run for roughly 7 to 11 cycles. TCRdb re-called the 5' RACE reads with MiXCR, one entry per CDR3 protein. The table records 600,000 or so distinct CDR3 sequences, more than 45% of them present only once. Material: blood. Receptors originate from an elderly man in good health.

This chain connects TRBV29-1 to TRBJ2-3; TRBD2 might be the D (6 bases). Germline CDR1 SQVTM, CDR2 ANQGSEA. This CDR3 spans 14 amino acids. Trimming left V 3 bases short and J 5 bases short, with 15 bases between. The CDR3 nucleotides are TGCAGCGTTGATCGGGGGAGTCGAGGAGATACGCAGTATTTT. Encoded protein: CSVDRGSRGDTQYF.

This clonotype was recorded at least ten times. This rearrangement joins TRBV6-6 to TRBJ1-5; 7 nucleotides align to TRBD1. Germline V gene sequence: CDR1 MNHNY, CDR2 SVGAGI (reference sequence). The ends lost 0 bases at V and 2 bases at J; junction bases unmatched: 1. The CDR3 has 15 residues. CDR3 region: CASSYSGTGNQPQHF. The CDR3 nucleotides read TGTGCCAGCAGTTACTCCGGGACAGGCAATCAGCCCCAGCATTTT.

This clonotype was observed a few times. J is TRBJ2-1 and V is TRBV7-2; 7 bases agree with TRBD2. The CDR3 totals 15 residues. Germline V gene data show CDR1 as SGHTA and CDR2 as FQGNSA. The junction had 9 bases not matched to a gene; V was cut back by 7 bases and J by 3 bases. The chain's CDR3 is CASTRGLADYNEQFF. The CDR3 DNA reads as TGTGCCAGCACCCGTGGGCTAGCGGACTACAATGAGCAGTTCTTC.

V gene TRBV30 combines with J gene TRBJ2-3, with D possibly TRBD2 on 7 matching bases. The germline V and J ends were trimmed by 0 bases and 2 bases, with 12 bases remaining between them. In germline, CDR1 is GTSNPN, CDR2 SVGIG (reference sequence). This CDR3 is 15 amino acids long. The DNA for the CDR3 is TGTGCCTGGAGTGTACATGCGGGGGCCACAGATACGCAGTATTTT. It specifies CAWSVHAGATDTQYF.

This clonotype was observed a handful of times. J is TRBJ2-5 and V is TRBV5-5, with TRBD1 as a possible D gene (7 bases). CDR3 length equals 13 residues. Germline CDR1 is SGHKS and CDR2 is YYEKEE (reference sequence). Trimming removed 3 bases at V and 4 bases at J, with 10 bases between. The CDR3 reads CASSSQGGETQYF. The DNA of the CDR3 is TGTGCCAGCAGCTCGCAGGGGGGAGAGACCCAGTACTTC. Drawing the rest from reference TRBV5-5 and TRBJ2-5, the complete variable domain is DAGVTQSPTHLIKTRGQQVTLRCSPISGHKSVSWYQQVLGQGPQFIFQYYEKEERGRGNFPDRFSARQFPNYSSELNVNALLLGDSALYLCASSSQGGETQYFGPGTRLLVL.

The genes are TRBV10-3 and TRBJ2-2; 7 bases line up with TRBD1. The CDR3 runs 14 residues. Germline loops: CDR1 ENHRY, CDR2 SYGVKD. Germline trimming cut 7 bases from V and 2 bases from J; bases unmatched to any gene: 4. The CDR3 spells CAITGTVNTGELFF. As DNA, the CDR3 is TGTGCCATCACCGGGACAGTTAACACCGGGGAGCTGTTTTTT.

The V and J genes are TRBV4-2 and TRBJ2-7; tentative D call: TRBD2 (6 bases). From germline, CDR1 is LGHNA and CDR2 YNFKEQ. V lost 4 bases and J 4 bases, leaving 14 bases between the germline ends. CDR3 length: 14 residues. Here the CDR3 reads CASSRLVIPYEQYF. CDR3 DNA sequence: TGTGCCAGCAGCCGACTAGTTATCCCATACGAGCAGTACTTC.

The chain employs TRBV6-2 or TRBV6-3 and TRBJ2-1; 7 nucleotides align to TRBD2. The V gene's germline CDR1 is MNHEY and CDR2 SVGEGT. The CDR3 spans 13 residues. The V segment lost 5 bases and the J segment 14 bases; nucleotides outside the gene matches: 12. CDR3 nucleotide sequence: TGTGCCAGCAGTGATCCGGGGGGAGGGCCAAAGTTCTTC. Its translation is CASSDPGGGPKFF.

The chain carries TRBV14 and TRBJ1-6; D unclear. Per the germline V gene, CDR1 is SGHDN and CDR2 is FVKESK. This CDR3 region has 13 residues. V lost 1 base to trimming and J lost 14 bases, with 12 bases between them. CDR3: CASSQAGASTLHF. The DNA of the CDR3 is TGTGCCAGCAGCCAAGCTGGCGCGAGTACCCTCCACTTT.